The entry that follows covers one TCR beta chain sequence. 60 Vbeta and 13 Jbeta primers were used in PCR. Using immunoSEQ multiplex PCR, the repertoire was profiled, and TCRdb retains in-frame clones only, with some absent. Among approximately 140,000 clones, 80% were seen once, and the ten largest hold 3% to 4%. The data derive from a study of cytomegalovirus exposure and HLA in healthy donors. Germline CDR1 SGHNT, CDR2 YYREEE (reference sequence). CDR3 length: 16 residues. The junction had 6 bases not matched to a gene; V was cut back by 1 base and J by 1 base. The receptor's source is a woman between 35 and 50 years old in good health and CMV-seronegative. V and J are TRBV5-4 and TRBJ1-2; TRBD1 matches at 8 bases. The sample taken for sequencing was PBMCs. The CDR3 loop is CASSLRGQGYNYGYTF. The CDR3 nucleotides read TGTGCCAGCAGCTTGCGTGGACAGGGATATAACTATGGCTACACCTTC.